This TCR beta chain was sequenced for a study of T cell changes during pregnancy in multiple sclerosis. Germline lookup yields CDR1 MNHEY and CDR2 SMNVEV (reference sequence). Trimming removed 7 bases from V and 0 bases from J; junction bases left unmatched: 9. The CDR3 contains 16 residues. The assay was immunoSEQ multiplex PCR, and TCRdb's table has in-frame clones only and misses some. Here the sample spans approximately 88,000 clones, nearly 95% being singletons. The starting material was peripheral blood, obtained in the second trimester of pregnancy. This receptor was identified in a female donor with multiple sclerosis, enrolled in a pregnancy study. V usage is TRBV27 and J usage is TRBJ2-3; TRBD1 matches 8 bases. In DNA, the CDR3 is TGTGCCAGCAATCCTTACAGGGGGGCTAGCACAGATACGCAGTATTTT. Its translation: CASNPYRGASTDTQYF.